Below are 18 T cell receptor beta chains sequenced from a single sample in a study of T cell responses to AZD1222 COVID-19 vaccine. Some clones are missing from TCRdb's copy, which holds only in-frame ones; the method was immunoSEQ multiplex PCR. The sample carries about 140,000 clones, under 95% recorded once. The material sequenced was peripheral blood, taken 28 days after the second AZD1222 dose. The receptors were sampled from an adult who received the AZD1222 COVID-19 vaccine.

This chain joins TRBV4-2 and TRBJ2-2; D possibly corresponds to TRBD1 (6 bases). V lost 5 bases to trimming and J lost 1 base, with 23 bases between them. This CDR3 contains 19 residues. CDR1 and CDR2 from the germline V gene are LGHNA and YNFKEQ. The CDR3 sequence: CASSKKIKGGELNTGELFF. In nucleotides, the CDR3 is TGTGCCAGCAGCAAAAAGATCAAAGGGGGTGAATTGAACACCGGGGAGCTGTTTTTT.

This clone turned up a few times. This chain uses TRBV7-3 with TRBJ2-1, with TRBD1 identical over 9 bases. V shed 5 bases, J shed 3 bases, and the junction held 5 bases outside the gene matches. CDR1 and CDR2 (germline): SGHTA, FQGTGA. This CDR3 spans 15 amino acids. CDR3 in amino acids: CASSLTGGVYNEQFF. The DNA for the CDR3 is TGTGCCAGCAGCCTCACAGGGGGCGTCTACAATGAGCAGTTCTTC.

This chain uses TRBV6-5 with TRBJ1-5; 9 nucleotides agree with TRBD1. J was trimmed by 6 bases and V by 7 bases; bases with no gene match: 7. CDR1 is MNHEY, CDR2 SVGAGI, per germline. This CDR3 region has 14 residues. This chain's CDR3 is CASILQGASQPQHF. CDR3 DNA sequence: TGTGCCAGCATCTTACAGGGGGCCAGTCAGCCCCAGCATTTT.

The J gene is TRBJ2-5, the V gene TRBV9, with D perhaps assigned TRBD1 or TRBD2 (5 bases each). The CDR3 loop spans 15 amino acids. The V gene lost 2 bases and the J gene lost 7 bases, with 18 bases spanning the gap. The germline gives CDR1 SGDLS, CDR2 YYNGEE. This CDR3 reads CASSVAGTGIRTQYF. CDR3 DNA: TGTGCCAGCAGCGTGGCCGGGACGGGTATCCGGACCCAGTACTTC.

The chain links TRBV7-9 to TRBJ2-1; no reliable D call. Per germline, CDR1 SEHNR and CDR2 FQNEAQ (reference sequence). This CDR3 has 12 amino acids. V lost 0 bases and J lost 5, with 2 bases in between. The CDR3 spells CASSLANNEQFF. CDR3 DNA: TGTGCCAGCAGCTTAGCAAACAATGAGCAGTTCTTC.

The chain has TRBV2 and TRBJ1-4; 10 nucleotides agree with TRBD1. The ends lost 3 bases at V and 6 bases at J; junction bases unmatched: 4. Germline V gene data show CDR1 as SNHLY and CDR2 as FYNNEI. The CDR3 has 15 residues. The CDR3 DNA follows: TGTGCCAGCAGTGAGGTGGGGACAGGGGATGAAAAACTGTTTTTT. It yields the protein CASSEVGTGDEKLFF.

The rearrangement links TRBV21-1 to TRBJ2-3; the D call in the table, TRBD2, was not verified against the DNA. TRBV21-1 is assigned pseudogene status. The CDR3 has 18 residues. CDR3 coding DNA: TGTGCCAGCAGCAAAGCCCAAGTAGGACTAGCTGACACAGATACGCAGTATTTT. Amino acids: CASSKAQVGLADTDTQYF.

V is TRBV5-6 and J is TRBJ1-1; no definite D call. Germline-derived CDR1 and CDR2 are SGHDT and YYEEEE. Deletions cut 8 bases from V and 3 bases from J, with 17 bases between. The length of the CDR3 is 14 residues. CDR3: CASNMGLRDTEAFF. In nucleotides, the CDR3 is TGTGCCAGTAACATGGGTTTGCGGGACACTGAAGCTTTCTTT. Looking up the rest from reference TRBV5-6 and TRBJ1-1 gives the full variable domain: DAGVTQSPTHLIKTRGQQVTLRCSPKSGHDTVSWYQQALGQGPQFIFQYYEEEERQRGNFPDRFSGHQFPNYSSELNVNALLLGDSALYLCASNMGLRDTEAFFGQGTRLTVV.

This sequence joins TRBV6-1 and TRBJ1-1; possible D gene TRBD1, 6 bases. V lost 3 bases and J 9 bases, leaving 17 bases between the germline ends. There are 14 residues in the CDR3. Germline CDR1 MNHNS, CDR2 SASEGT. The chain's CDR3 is CASSDIERGHQAFF. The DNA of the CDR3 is TGTGCCAGCAGTGACATTGAACGGGGGCATCAAGCTTTCTTT.

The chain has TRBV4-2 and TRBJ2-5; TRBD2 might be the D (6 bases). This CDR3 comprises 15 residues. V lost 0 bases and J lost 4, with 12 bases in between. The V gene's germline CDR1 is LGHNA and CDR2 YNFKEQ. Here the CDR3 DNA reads TGTGCCAGCAGCCAAGATCCCGGAGGGCGAGAGACCCAGTACTTC. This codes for CASSQDPGGRETQYF.

The CDR3 protein is CASSQGQINSPLHF. CDR3 nucleotide sequence: TGTGCCAGCAGTCAAGGACAGATTAATTCACCCCTCCACTTT. J is TRBJ1-6 and V is TRBV9, with D possibly TRBD1 on 6 matching bases. Trimming removed 5 bases from V and 6 bases from J, with 12 bases in between. This CDR3 comprises 14 residues. Germline lookup yields CDR1 SGDLS and CDR2 YYNGEE. The full variable domain, rest sourced from reference TRBV9 and TRBJ1-6, is DSGVTQTPKHLITATGQRVTLRCSPRSGDLSVYWYQQSLDQGLQFLIQYYNGEERAKGNILERFSAQQFPDLHSELNLSSLELGDSALYFCASSQGQINSPLHFGNGTRLTVT.

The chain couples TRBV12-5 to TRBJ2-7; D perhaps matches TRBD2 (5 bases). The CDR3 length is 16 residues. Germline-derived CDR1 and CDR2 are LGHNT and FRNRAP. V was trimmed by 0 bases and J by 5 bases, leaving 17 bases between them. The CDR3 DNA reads TGTGCTAGTGGTTTGGTACTCGGCGGGCAGAACCACGAGCAGTACTTC. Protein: CASGLVLGGQNHEQYF.

CDR3 nucleotide sequence: TGTGCCAGCGCCCGGGACAGCACTAATGAAAAACTGTTTTTT. Its translation is CASARDSTNEKLFF. The chain joins TRBV9 to TRBJ1-4; 7 bases align to TRBD1. The CDR3 loop spans 14 amino acids. J gave up 2 bases and V 7 bases, and 5 bases lay outside the gene matches. Germline values: CDR1 SGDLS, CDR2 YYNGEE.

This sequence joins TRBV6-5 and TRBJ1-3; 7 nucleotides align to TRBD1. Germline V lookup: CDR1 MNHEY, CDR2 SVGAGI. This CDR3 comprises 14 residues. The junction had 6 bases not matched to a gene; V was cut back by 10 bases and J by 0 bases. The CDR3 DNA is TGTGCCACCGGGACAGCGAGCTCTGGAAACACCATATATTTT. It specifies CATGTASSGNTIYF.

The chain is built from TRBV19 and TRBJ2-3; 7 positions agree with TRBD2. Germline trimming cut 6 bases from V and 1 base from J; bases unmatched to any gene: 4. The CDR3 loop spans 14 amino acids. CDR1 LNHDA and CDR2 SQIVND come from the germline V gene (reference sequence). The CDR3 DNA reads TGTGCCAGTAGGCTTGGGGGGGGCACAGATACGCAGTATTTT. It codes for CASRLGGGTDTQYF.

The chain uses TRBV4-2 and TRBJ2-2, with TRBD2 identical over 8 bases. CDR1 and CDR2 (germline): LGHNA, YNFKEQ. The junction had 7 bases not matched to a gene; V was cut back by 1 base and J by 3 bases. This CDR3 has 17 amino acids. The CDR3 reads CASSQGGLAGYTGELFF. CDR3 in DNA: TGTGCCAGCAGCCAAGGGGGGCTAGCGGGCTACACCGGGGAGCTGTTTTTT.

CDR3 sequence reads: CASSLATGMNTEAFF. The CDR3 DNA is TGTGCCAGCAGCTTAGCAACAGGGATGAACACTGAAGCTTTCTTT. J is TRBJ1-1 and V is TRBV7-6, with a possible D match to TRBD1 (6 bases). The V gene lost 0 bases and the J gene lost 0 bases, with 8 bases spanning the gap. The CDR3 is 15 residues long. Per the germline V gene, CDR1 is SGHVS and CDR2 is FNYEAQ.

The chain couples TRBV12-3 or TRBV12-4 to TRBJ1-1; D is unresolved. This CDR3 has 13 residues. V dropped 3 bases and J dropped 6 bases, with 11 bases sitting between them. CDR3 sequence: CASSFGREPEAFF. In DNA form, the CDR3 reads TGTGCCAGCAGTTTCGGGAGGGAACCTGAAGCTTTCTTT.